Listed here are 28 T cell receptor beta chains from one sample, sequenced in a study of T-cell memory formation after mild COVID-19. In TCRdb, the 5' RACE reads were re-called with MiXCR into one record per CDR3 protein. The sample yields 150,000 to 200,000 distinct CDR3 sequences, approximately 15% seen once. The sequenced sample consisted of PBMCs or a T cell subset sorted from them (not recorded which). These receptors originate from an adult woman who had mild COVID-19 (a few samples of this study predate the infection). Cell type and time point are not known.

CDR3 nucleotide sequence: TGTGCCATCAATGGACTAGCGGGAGGGCCGGGGAATGAGCAGTTCTTC. This gives the protein CAINGLAGGPGNEQFF. The chain employs TRBV12-3 or TRBV12-4 and TRBJ2-1, with TRBD2 identical over 15 bases. With V trimmed by 10 bases and J by 7 bases, 11 bases remained unmatched. The length of the CDR3 is 16 residues.

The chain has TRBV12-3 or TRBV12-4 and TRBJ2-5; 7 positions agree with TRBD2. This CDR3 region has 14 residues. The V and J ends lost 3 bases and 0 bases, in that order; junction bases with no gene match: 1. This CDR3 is CASSLGGYQETQYF. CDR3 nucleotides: TGTGCCAGCAGTTTGGGGGGGTACCAAGAGACCCAGTACTTC.

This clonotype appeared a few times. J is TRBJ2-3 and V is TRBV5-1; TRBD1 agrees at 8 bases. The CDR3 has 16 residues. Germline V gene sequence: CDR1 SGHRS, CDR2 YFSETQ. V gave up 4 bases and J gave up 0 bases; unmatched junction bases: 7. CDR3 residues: CASSITGGTSTDTQYF. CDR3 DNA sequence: TGCGCCAGCAGCATAACAGGGGGTACTAGCACAGATACGCAGTATTTT.

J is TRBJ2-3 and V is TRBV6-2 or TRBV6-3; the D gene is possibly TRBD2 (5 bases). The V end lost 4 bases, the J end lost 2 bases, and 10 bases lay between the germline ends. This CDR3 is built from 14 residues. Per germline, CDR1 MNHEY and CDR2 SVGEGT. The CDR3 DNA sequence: TGTGCCAGCAGTTCCAGCGGTTTCACAGATACGCAGTATTTT. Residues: CASSSSGFTDTQYF.

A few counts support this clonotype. The CDR3 sequence: CASRDGGREYEQYF. The CDR3 DNA follows: TGCGCCAGCCGAGACGGCGGGAGAGAGTACGAGCAGTACTTC. The V and J genes are TRBV5-1 and TRBJ2-7; 7 nucleotides agree with TRBD2. CDR1 and CDR2 (germline): SGHRS, YFSETQ. The CDR3 length is 14 residues. V dropped 7 bases and J dropped 4; count of bases not matched to a gene: 11.

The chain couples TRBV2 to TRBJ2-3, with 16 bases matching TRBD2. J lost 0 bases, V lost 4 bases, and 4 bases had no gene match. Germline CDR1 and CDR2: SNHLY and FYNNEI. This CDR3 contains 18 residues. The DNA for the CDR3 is TGTGCCAGCAGTGCGGGACTAGCGGGAGGGCGGAGCACAGATACGCAGTATTTT. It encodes CASSAGLAGGRSTDTQYF.

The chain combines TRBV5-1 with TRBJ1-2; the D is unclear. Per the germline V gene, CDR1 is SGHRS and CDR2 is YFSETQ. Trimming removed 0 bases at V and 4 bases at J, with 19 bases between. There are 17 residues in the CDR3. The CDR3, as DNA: TGCGCCAGCAGCTTGGTCCCCGGACGGGAGGAGCTCTATGGCTACACCTTC. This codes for CASSLVPGREELYGYTF.

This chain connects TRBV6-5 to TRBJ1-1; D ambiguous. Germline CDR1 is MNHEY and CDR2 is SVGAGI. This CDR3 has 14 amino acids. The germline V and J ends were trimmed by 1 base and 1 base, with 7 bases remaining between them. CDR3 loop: CASSYLAGNTEAFF. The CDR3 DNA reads TGTGCCAGCAGTTACTTGGCAGGGAACACTGAAGCTTTCTTT.

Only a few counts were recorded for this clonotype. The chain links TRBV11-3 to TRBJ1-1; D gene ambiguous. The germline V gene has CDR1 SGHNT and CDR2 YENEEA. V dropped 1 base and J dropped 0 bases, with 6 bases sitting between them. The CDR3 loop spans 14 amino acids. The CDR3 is CASSLVYVNTEAFF. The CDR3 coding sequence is TGTGCCAGCAGCTTAGTTTACGTGAACACTGAAGCTTTCTTT.

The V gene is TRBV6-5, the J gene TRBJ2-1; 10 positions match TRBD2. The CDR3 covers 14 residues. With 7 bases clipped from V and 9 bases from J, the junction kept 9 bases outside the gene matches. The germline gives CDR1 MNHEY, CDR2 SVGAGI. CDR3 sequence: CASMPSGRGGEQFF. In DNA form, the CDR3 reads TGTGCCAGCATGCCTAGCGGGAGAGGCGGTGAGCAGTTCTTC.

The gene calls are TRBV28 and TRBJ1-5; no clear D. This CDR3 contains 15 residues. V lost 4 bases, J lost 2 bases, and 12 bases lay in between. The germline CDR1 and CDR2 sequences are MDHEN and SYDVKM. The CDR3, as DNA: TGTGCCAGCAGTTGGGGAGGGTTCGGCAATCAGCCCCAGCATTTT. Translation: CASSWGGFGNQPQHF.

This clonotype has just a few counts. The CDR3 is CASSPAGGSSEQYF. Written as DNA, the CDR3 is TGTGCCAGCAGCCCAGCGGGAGGGTCGTCGGAGCAGTACTTC. The rearrangement links TRBV28 to TRBJ2-7, with 10 bases matching TRBD2. The germline CDR1 and CDR2 sequences are MDHEN and SYDVKM. The CDR3 is 14 residues long. V lost 6 bases, J lost 7 bases, and 9 bases stayed unmatched.

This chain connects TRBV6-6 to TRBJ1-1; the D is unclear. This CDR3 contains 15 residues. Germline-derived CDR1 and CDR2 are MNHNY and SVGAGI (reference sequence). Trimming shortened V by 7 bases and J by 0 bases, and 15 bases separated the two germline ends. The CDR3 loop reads CASTLSGGMNTEAFF. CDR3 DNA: TGTGCCAGCACCCTCAGTGGAGGCATGAACACTGAAGCTTTCTTT.

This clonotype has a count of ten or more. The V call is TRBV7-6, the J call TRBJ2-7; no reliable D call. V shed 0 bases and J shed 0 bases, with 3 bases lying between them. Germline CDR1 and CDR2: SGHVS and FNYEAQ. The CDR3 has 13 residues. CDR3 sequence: CASSLAFSYEQYF. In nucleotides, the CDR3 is TGTGCCAGCAGCTTAGCCTTCTCCTACGAGCAGTACTTC.

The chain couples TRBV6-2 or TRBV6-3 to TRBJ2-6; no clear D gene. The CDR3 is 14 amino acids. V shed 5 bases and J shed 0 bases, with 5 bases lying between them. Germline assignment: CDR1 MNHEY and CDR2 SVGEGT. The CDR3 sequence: CASSTVSGANVLTF. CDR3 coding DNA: TGTGCCAGCAGTACAGTCTCTGGGGCCAACGTCCTGACTTTC.

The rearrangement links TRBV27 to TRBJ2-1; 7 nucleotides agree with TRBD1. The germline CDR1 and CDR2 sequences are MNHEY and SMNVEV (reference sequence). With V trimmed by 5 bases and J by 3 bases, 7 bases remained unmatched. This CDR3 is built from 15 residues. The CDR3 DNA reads TGTGCCAGCAGTCCACCGGACAGGCGCTACAATGAGCAGTTCTTC. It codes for CASSPPDRRYNEQFF.

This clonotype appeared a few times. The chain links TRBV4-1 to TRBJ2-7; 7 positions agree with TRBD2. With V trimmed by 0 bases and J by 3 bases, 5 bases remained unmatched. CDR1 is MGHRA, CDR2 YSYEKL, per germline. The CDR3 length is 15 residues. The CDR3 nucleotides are TGCGCCAGCAGCCAAGATGGGAGGGGAAACTACGAGCAGTACTTC. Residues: CASSQDGRGNYEQYF.

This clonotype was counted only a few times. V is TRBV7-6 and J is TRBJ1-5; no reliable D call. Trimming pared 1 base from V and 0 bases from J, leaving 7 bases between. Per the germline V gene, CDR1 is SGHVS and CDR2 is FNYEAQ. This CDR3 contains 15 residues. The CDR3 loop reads CASSLESYSNQPQHF. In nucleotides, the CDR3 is TGTGCCAGCAGCTTAGAGAGTTATAGCAATCAGCCCCAGCATTTT.

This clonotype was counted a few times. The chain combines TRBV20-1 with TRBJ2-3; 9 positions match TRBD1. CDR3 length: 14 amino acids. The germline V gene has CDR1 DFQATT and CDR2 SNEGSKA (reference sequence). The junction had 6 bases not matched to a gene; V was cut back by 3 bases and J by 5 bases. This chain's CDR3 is CSASRGQGQDTQYF. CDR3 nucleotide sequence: TGCAGTGCTAGTAGGGGACAGGGCCAAGATACGCAGTATTTT.

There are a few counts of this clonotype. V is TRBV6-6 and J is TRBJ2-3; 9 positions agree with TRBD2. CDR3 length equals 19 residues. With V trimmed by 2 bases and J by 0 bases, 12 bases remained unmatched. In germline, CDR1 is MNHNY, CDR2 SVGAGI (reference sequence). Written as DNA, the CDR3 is TGTGCCAGCAGTTACCCCGAACTTAGCGGGGGAGATAGCACAGATACGCAGTATTTT. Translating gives CASSYPELSGGDSTDTQYF.

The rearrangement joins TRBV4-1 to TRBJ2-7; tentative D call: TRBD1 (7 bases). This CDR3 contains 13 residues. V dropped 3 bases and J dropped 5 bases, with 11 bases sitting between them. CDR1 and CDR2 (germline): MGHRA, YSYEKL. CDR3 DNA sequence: TGCGCCAGCAGCCAGCAGGGGGGCCACGAGCAGTACTTC. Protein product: CASSQQGGHEQYF.

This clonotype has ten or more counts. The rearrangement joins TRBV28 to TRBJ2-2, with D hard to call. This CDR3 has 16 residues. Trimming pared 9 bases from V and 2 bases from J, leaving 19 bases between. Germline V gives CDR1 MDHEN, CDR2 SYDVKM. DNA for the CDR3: TGTGCCAGTTTTTACTCCGGGCTACTCAACACCGGGGAGCTGTTTTTT. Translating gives CASFYSGLLNTGELFF.

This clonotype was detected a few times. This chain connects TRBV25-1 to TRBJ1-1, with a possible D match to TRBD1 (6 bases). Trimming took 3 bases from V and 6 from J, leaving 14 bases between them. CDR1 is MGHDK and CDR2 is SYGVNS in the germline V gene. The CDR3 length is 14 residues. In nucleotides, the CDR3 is TGTGCCAGCAGTGAGGGGGGCGGTATCTCTGAAGCTTTCTTT. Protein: CASSEGGGISEAFF.

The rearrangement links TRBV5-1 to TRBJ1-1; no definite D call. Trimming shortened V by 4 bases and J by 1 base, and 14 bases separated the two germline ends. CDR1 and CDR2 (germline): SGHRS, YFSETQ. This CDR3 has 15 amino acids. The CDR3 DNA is TGCGCCAGCAGCCAGGACCGGCTGGAGAACACTGAAGCTTTCTTT. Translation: CASSQDRLENTEAFF.

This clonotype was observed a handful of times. This CDR3 is CASRHAGQTNYGYTF. The CDR3 nucleotides read TGTGCCAGCAGACATGCGGGACAGACTAACTATGGCTACACCTTC. V gene TRBV12-3 or TRBV12-4 combines with J gene TRBJ1-2, with 7 bases matching TRBD1. V lost 6 bases to trimming and J lost 0 bases; unmatched junction nucleotides: 7. The CDR3 contains 15 residues.

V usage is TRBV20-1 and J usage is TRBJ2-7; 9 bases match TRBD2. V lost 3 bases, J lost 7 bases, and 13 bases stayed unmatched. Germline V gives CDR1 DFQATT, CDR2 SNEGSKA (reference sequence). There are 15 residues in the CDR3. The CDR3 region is CSASLAGAYLGEQYF. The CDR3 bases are TGCAGTGCTAGCTTAGCGGGAGCCTACCTTGGGGAGCAGTACTTC.

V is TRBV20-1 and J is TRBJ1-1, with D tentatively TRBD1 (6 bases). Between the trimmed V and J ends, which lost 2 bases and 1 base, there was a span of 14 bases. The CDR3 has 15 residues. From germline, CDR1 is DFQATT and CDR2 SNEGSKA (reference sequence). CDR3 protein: CSARSSGARNTEAFF. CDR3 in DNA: TGCAGTGCTAGATCCTCGGGGGCGAGGAACACTGAAGCTTTCTTT.

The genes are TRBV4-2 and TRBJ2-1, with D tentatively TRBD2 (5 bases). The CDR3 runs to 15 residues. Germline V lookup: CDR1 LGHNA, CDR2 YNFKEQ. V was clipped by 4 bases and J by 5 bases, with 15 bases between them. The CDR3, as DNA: TGTGCCAGCAGCCCCACCCCGCTAGCAAACAATGAGCAGTTCTTC. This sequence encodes CASSPTPLANNEQFF.